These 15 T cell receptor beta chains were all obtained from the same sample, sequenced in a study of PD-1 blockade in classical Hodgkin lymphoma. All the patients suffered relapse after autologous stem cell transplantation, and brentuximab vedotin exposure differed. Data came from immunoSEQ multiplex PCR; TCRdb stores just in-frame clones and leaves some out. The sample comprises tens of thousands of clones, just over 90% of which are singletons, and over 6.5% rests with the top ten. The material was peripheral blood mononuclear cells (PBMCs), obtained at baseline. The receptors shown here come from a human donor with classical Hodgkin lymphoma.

DNA of the CDR3: TGTGCCAGCAGCGAGTATGGGACAGGGTCTCAATCCTACGAGCAGTACTTC. Translation gives CASSEYGTGSQSYEQYF. The chain combines TRBV2 with TRBJ2-7, with TRBD1 matching over 9 bases. J was trimmed by 1 base and V by 6 bases; bases with no gene match: 13. The CDR3 runs 17 residues. Germline CDR1 SNHLY, CDR2 FYNNEI.

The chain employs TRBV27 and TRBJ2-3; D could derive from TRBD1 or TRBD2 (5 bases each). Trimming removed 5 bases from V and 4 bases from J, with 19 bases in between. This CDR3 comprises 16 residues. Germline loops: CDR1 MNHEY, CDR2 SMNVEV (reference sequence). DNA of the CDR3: TGTGCCAGCAGTACCTCCCCCCCGGGACCCGCAGATACGCAGTATTTT. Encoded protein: CASSTSPPGPADTQYF.

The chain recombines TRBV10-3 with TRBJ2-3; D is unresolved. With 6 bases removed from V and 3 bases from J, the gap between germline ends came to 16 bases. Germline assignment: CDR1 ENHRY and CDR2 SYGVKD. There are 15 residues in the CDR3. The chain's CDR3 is CAIRDPATSTDTQYF. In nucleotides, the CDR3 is TGTGCCATCAGGGACCCTGCTACGTCAACAGATACGCAGTATTTT.

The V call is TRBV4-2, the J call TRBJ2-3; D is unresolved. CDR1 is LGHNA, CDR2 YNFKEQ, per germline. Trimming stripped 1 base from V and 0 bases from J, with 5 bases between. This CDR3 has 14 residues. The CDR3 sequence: CASSQGASTDTQYF. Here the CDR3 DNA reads TGTGCCAGCAGCCAAGGTGCTAGCACAGATACGCAGTATTTT.

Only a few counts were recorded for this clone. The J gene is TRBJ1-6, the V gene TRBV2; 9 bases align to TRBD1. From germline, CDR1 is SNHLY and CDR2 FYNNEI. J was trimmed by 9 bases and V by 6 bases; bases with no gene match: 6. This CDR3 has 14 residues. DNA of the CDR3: TGTGCCAGCAGGGGACAGGGTATTTCTTCACCCCTCCACTTT. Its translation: CASRGQGISSPLHF.

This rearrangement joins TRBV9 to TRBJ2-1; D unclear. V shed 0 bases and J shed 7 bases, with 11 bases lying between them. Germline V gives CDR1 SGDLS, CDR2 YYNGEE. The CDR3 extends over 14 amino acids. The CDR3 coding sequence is TGTGCCAGCAGCGTAGTAGACGGGTCAAATGAGCAGTTCTTC. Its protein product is CASSVVDGSNEQFF.

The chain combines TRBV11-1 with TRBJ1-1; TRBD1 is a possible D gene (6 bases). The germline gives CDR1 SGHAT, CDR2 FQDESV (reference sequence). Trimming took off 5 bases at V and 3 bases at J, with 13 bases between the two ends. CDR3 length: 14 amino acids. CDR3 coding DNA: TGTGCCAGCAGCCAAACCAACAGGGACACTGAAGCTTTCTTT. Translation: CASSQTNRDTEAFF.

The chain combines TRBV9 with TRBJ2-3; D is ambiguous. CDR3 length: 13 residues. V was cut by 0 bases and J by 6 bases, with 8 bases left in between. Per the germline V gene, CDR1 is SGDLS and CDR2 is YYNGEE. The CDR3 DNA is TGTGCCAGCAGCGTAGGCGACCTGGATACGCAGTATTTT. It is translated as CASSVGDLDTQYF.

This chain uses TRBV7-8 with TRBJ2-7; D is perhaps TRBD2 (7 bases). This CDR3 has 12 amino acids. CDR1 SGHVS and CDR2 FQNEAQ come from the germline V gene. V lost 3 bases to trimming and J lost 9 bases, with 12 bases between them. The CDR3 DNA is TGTGCCAGCAGCTTTACGAGGGGGGGGCAGTACTTC. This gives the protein CASSFTRGGQYF.

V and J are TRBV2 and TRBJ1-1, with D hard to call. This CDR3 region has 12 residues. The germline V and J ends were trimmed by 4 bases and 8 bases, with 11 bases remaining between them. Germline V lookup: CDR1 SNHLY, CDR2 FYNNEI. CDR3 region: CASSVGGREAFF. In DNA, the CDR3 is TGTGCCAGCAGTGTTGGAGGGAGGGAAGCTTTCTTT.

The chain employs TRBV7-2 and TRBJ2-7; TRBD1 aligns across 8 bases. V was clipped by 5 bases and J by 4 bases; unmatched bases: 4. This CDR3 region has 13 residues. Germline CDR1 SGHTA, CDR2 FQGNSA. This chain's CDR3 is CASSLTGGYEQYF. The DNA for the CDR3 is TGTGCCAGCAGCCTCACAGGGGGGTACGAGCAGTACTTC.

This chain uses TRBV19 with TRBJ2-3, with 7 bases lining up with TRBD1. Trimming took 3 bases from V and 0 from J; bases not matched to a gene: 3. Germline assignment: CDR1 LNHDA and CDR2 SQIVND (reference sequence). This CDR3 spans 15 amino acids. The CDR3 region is CASSIWDRSTDTQYF. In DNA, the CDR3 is TGTGCCAGTAGTATTTGGGACAGAAGCACAGATACGCAGTATTTT.

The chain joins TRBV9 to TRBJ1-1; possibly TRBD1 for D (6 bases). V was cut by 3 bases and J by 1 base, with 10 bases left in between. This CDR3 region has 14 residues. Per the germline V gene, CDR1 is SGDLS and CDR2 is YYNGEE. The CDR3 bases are TGTGCCAGCAGCGACGGACAGCCGAACACTGAAGCTTTCTTT. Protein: CASSDGQPNTEAFF.

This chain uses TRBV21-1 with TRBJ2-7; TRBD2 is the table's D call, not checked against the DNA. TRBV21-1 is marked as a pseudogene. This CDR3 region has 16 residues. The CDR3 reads CASSPTTSGSSYEQYF. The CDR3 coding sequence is TGTGCCAGCAGCCCCACAACTAGCGGGAGCTCCTACGAGCAGTACTTC.

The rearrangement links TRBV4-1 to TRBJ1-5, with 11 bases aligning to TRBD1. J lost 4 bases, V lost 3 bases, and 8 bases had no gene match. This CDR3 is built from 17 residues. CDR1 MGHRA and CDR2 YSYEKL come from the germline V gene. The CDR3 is CASSHESDRGLNQPQHF. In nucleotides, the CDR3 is TGCGCCAGCAGCCACGAATCGGACAGGGGGCTAAATCAGCCCCAGCATTTT.